The T cell receptor beta chain described here comes from a study of CD8 T cells in Susac syndrome. CDR1 and CDR2 from the germline V gene are MDHEN and SYDVKM. Trimming took 8 bases from V and 5 from J; bases not matched to a gene: 6. The CDR3 loop spans 14 amino acids. Random-hexamer reverse transcription was applied to about 0.5 to 1 ug RNA. A multiplex approach, immunoSEQ multiplex PCR, amplified TCR beta CDR3 across 54 Vbeta and 13 Jbeta. One entry per CDR3 protein results from TCRdb running MiXCR on the immunoSEQ multiplex PCR reads. The table has about 52,000 distinct CDR3 sequences, about 92% seen once. Sequencing of TCR beta was undertaken in CD8+ and CD4+ T cells derived from blood. Stable or active relapsing-remitting multiple sclerosis, untreated and meeting revised McDonald criteria, defined the controls. TEMRA cells were FACS-enriched, while CD8+ and CD4+ T cells were negatively isolated.

Sequenced sample: CD8+ T cells from PBMCs. The J gene is TRBJ2-2, the V gene TRBV28, with 9 bases lining up with TRBD1. The sequence derives from a human donor with multiple sclerosis. The CDR3 sequence: CASGRDRVTGELFF. CDR3 bases: TGTGCCAGCGGACGGGACAGGGTGACCGGGGAGCTGTTTTTT.